This T cell receptor (beta chain) emerged from a study of blood T cells in healthy people across ages. The CDR3 runs 15 residues. Germline-derived CDR1 and CDR2 are SGHVS and FNYEAQ. V lost 5 bases and J lost 8; bases outside the gene matches: 7. Together with a sample-barcoded 5' primer, a J-beta primer mix was included in a second PCR lasting about 6 to 11 cycles. Each CDR3 protein is one row after TCRdb ran MiXCR on the 5' RACE reads. This table has 730,000 or so distinct CDR3 sequences, roughly 47% appearing once. Researchers collected about 9.7 milliliters of peripheral blood from every single donor.

The sequence was obtained from an older woman in good health. Sequencing used blood. The chain carries TRBV7-6 and TRBJ2-1; 12 nucleotides match TRBD2. The CDR3 here is CASSPLAGGLHEQFF. As DNA, the CDR3 is TGTGCCAGCAGCCCTCTAGCGGGGGGGCTCCATGAGCAGTTCTTC. The full variable domain, completed using reference TRBV7-6 and TRBJ2-1, is GAGVSQSPRYKVTKRGQDVALRCDPISGHVSLYWYRQALGQGPEFLTYFNYEAQQDKSGLPNDRFSAERPEGSISTLTIQRTEQRDSAMYRCASSPLAGGLHEQFFGPGTRLTVL.